The T cell receptor beta chain under discussion was sequenced for a study of cytomegalovirus exposure and HLA in healthy donors. Overall study context: Some 85 million unique TCRs, all from HLA-typed donors, were included in an early release of the data.

With regard to this clone: Its antigen is as yet unknown.

V was cut by 1 base and J by 3 bases, with 6 bases left in between. The CDR3 loop spans 14 amino acids. CDR1 is LGHNA, CDR2 YNFKEQ, per germline. Whole-study findings and limits: In vitro work confirmed that a few CMV-associated chains recognize CMV antigens. Most TCR sequences were rare, but some public TCRs occurred in many donors.

60 Vbeta and 13 Jbeta primers were used in PCR. Profiling relied on immunoSEQ multiplex PCR, and the TCRdb table lists in-frame clones only, not all of them. The sample carries about 120,000 clones, roughly 80% recorded once. The sequenced material came from PBMCs. The sequence derives from a man aged 25 to 45 in good health and CMV-seropositive. The genes are TRBV4-2 and TRBJ2-2, with D tentatively TRBD2 (6 bases). The chain's CDR3 is CASSQGEDTGELFF. CDR3 nucleotides: TGTGCCAGCAGCCAAGGGGAGGACACCGGGGAGCTGTTTTTT.